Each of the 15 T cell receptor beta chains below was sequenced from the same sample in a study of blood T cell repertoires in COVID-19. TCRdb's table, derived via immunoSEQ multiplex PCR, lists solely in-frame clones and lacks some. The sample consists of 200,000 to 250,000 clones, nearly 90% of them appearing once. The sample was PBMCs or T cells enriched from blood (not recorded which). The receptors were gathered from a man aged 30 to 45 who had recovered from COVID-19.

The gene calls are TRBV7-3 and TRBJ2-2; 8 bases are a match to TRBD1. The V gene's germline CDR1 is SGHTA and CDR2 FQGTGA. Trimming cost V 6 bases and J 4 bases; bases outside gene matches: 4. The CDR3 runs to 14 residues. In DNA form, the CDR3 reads TGTGCCAGCAGTCGGACAGGGAGCACCGGGGAGCTGTTTTTT. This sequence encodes CASSRTGSTGELFF.

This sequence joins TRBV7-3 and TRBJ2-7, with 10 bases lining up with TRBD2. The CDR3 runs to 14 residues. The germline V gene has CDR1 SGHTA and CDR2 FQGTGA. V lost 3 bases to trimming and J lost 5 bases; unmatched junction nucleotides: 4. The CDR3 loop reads CASSFTGTSDEQYF. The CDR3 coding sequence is TGTGCCAGCAGCTTCACCGGGACTAGCGACGAGCAGTACTTC.

CDR3 DNA sequence: TGTGCCAGCAGCCAAGTGGGAGTTGAGCAGTTCTTC. This codes for CASSQVGVEQFF. The rearrangement uses TRBV3-1 (or the pseudogene TRBV3-2) and TRBJ2-1; D perhaps matches TRBD2 (5 bases). The CDR3 loop spans 12 amino acids. The germline gives CDR1 LGHDT, CDR2 YNNKEL (reference sequence). Trimming took 1 base from V and 9 from J, leaving 7 bases between them.

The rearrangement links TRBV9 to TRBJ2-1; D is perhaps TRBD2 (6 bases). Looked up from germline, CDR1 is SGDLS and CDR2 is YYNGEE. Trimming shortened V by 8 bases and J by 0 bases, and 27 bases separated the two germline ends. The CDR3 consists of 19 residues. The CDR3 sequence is CASTARGTSFLSSYNEQFF. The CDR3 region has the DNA TGTGCCAGTACCGCCCGGGGGACTTCTTTCCTAAGCTCCTACAATGAGCAGTTCTTC.

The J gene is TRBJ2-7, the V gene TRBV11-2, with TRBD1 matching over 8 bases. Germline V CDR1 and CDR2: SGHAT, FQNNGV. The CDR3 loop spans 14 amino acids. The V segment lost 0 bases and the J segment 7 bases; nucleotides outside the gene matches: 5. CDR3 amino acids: CASSLDRGPWEQYF. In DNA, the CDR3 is TGTGCCAGCAGCTTAGACAGGGGGCCATGGGAGCAGTACTTC.

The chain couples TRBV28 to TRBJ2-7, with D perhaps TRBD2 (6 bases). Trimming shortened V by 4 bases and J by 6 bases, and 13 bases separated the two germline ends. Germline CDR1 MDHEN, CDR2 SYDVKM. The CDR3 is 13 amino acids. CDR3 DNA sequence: TGTGCCAGCAGTTCCGGAGGGCCGGGCGAGCAGTACTTC. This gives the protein CASSSGGPGEQYF. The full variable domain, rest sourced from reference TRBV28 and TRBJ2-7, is DVKVTQSSRYLVKRTGEKVFLECVQDMDHENMFWYRQDPGLGLRLIYFSYDVKMKEKGDIPEGYSVSREKKERFSLILESASTNQTSMYLCASSSGGPGEQYFGPGTRLTVT.

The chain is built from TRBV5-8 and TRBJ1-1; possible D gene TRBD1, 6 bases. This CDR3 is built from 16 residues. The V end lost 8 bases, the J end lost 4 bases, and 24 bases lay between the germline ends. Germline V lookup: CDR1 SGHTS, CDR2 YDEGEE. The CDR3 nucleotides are TGTGCCAGGGGGAGGGACCGGGACACTATCGCCACTGAAGCTTTCTTT. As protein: CARGRDRDTIATEAFF.

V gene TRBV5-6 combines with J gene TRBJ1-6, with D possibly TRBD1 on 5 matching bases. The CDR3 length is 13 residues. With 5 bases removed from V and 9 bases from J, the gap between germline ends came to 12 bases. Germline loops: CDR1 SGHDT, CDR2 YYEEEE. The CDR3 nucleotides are TGTGCCAGCAGGGTCCTTGGGGCTTCACCCCTCCACTTT. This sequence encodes CASRVLGASPLHF.

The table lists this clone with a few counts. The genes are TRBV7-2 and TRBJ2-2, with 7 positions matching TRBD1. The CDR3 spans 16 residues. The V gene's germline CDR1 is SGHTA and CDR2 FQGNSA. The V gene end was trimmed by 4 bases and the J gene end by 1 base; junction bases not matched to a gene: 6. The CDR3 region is CASSSTGTVNTGELFF. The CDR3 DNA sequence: TGTGCCAGCAGCTCAACCGGGACAGTGAACACCGGGGAGCTGTTTTTT.

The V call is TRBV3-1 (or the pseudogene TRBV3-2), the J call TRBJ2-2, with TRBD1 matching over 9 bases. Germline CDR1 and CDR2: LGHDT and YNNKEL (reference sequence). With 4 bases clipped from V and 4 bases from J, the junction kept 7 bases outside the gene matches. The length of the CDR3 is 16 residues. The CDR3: CASSPRTGEGTGELFF. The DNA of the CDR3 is TGTGCCAGCAGCCCGCGGACAGGGGAAGGCACCGGGGAGCTGTTTTTT.

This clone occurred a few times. CDR3 loop: CASSTVRQGRDSPLHF. The CDR3 DNA follows: TGTGCCAGCAGCACAGTTCGACAGGGAAGGGATTCACCCCTCCACTTT. The rearrangement joins TRBV21-1 to TRBJ1-6; the listed D gene, TRBD1, was not tested against the DNA. TRBV21-1 corresponds to a pseudogene. The CDR3 is made up of 16 amino acids.

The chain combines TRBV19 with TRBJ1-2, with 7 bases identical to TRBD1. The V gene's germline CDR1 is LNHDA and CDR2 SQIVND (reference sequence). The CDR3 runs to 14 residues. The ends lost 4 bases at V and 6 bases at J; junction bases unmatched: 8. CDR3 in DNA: TGTGCCAGTAGTACAACCGACAGGGTGAATGGCTACACCTTC. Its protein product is CASSTTDRVNGYTF.

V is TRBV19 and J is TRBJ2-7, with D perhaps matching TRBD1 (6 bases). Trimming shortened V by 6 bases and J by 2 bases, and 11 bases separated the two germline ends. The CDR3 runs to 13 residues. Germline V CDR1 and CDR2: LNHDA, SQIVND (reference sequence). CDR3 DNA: TGTGCCAGTAGGAGCAGGGGAACCTACGAGCAGTACTTC. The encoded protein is CASRSRGTYEQYF.

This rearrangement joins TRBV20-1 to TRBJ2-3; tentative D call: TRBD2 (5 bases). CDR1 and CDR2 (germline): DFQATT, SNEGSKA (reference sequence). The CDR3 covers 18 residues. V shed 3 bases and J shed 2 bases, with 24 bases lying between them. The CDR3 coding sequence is TGCAGTGCTAGTGGGGAGCAAATCGGGAAAGCCCCCACAGATACGCAGTATTTT. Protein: CSASGEQIGKAPTDTQYF.

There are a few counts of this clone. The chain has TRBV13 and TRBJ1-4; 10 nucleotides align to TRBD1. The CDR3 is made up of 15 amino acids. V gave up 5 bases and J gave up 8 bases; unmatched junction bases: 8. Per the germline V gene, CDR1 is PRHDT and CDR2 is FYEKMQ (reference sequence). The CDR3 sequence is CASSLTGGLQEKLFF. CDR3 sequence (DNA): TGTGCCAGCAGCCTGACAGGGGGCTTACAAGAAAAACTGTTTTTT.